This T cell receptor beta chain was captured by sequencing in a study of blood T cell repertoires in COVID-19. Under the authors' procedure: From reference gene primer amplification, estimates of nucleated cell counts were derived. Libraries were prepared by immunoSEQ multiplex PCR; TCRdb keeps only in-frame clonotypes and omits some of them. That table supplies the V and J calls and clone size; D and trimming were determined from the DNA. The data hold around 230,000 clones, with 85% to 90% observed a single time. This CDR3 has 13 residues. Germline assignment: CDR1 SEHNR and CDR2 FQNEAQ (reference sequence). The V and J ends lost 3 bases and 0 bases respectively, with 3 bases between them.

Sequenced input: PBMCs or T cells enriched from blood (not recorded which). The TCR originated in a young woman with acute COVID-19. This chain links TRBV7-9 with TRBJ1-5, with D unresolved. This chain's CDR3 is CASSFFSNQPQHF. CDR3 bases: TGTGCCAGCAGCTTCTTTAGCAATCAGCCCCAGCATTTT.